These T cell receptor beta chains were read from a single sample in a study of spatial heterogeneity in lung cancer. Each CDR3 protein gets one entry after TCRdb re-called the 5' RACE reads with MiXCR. The sample carries just under 95,000 distinct CDR3 sequences, approximately 12% recorded once. Sequenced here: PBMCs, sampled at surgery. Receptors were obtained from a male donor with early-stage non-small cell lung cancer. Each CDR3 is given with its conserved first and last residue.

cdr3_length: 17
v_call: TRBV19
cdr3_aa: CASTPRAGTVGNQPQHF

cdr3_length: 13
v_call: TRBV11-2
cdr3_aa: CASSLDPNRAQYF

cdr3_length: 16
v_call: TRBV6-2/TRBV6-3
cdr3_aa: CASSYSGQGARGELFF

cdr3_length: 13
v_call: TRBV20-1
cdr3_aa: CSAPSRWVSGYTF

cdr3_length: 13
v_call: TRBV4-1
cdr3_aa: CASSQPGKETQYF

cdr3_length: 13
v_call: TRBV29-1
cdr3_aa: CSVDQRGTDTQYF

cdr3_length: 15
v_call: TRBV7-2
cdr3_aa: CASTIAGGVQETQYF

cdr3_length: 15
v_call: TRBV29-1
cdr3_aa: CSVEGGPSSAYEQYF

cdr3_length: 13
v_call: TRBV6-2/TRBV6-3
cdr3_aa: CASGRQDRYGYTF

cdr3_length: 13
v_call: TRBV21-1
cdr3_aa: CASSWLQLYEQYF

cdr3_length: 14
v_call: TRBV9
cdr3_aa: CASSVDGGWQPQHF

cdr3_length: 14
v_call: TRBV13
cdr3_aa: CASSQGTGNYGYTF

cdr3_length: 14
v_call: TRBV4-2
cdr3_aa: CASSREAGNQPQHF

cdr3_length: 15
v_call: TRBV13
cdr3_aa: CASSSLSGQGNEQYF

cdr3_length: 11
v_call: TRBV20-1
cdr3_aa: CSARGGEKLFF

cdr3_length: 14
v_call: TRBV20-1
cdr3_aa: CSARIAGVLDTQYF

cdr3_length: 16
v_call: TRBV12-3/TRBV12-4
cdr3_aa: CASSPTSGGAHNEQFF

cdr3_length: 14
v_call: TRBV4-1
cdr3_aa: CASSQEETLYGYTF

cdr3_length: 13
v_call: TRBV6-6
cdr3_aa: CASSQDVKGELFF

cdr3_length: 12
v_call: TRBV6-1
cdr3_aa: CASSVEQDTQYF